These 15 T cell receptor beta chains originate from one sample sequenced in a study of blood T cell repertoires in COVID-19. Generated by immunoSEQ multiplex PCR, the TCRdb table keeps only in-frame clones and is missing some. The sample has 160,000 or so clones; around 90% are singletons. The sample comprised peripheral blood. These receptors came from a man between 18 and 35 years old with acute or convalescent COVID-19.

The chain recombines TRBV11-2 with TRBJ2-2, with a weak D call TRBD2 (5 bases). Germline V gene sequence: CDR1 SGHAT, CDR2 FQNNGV. Trimming took off 0 bases at V and 4 bases at J, with 6 bases between the two ends. The CDR3 sequence is 14 residues long. Here the CDR3 reads CASSLDRGTGELFF. CDR3 sequence (DNA): TGTGCCAGCAGCTTAGATCGGGGCACCGGGGAGCTGTTTTTT.

This clone is a singleton in its sample. This chain connects TRBV6-2 or TRBV6-3 to TRBJ1-5; D perhaps matches TRBD1 (5 bases). V lost 5 bases, J lost 1 base, and 12 bases lay in between. The CDR3 is made up of 15 amino acids. Germline V CDR1 and CDR2: MNHEY, SVGEGT. The CDR3: CASSRRQTSNQPQHF. For the CDR3, the DNA is TGTGCCAGCAGTCGCCGACAGACGAGCAATCAGCCCCAGCATTTT.

The chain carries TRBV9 and TRBJ2-1, with 8 bases aligning to TRBD2. The CDR3 is made up of 14 amino acids. Germline V gene data show CDR1 as SGDLS and CDR2 as YYNGEE. V shed 0 bases, J shed 7 bases, and the junction held 3 bases outside the gene matches. Written as DNA, the CDR3 is TGTGCCAGCAGCGTAGCGGGAGGGTTGAATGAGCAGTTCTTC. Protein: CASSVAGGLNEQFF. Supplemented by reference TRBV9 and TRBJ2-1, the full variable domain reads DSGVTQTPKHLITATGQRVTLRCSPRSGDLSVYWYQQSLDQGLQFLIQYYNGEERAKGNILERFSAQQFPDLHSELNLSSLELGDSALYFCASSVAGGLNEQFFGPGTRLTVL.

This chain connects TRBV18 to TRBJ1-1; possibly TRBD1 for D (6 bases). Deletions cut 4 bases from V and 0 bases from J, with 18 bases between. CDR3 length equals 17 residues. Germline lookup yields CDR1 KGHSH and CDR2 LQKENI. The CDR3, as DNA: TGTGCCAGCTCACTGGTAGGGAGGGGGTCCTTGAACACTGAAGCTTTCTTT. This translates into CASSLVGRGSLNTEAFF.

The rearrangement links TRBV27 to TRBJ2-1; 9 nucleotides align to TRBD1. This CDR3 is built from 16 residues. V was pared by 0 bases and J by 6 bases, with 6 bases of the junction left unmatched. Germline-derived CDR1 and CDR2 are MNHEY and SMNVEV (reference sequence). The CDR3: CASSLSSGTGTNEQFF. The DNA of the CDR3 is TGTGCCAGCAGTTTATCGAGCGGGACAGGGACCAATGAGCAGTTCTTC.

The chain employs TRBV24-1 and TRBJ2-7, with TRBD1 as a possible D gene (5 bases). Germline lookup yields CDR1 KGHDR and CDR2 SFDVKD. Between the trimmed V and J ends, which lost 1 base and 0 bases, there was a span of 21 bases. This CDR3 region has 19 residues. The DNA of the CDR3 is TGTGCCACCAGTGATTTAGGAAGGGGCAGGGTAGTAACCTCCTACGAGCAGTACTTC. Amino acids: CATSDLGRGRVVTSYEQYF.

The gene calls are TRBV2 and TRBJ1-2; 9 bases line up with TRBD1. CDR3 length equals 16 residues. V was clipped by 6 bases and J by 4 bases; unmatched bases: 12. CDR1 and CDR2 from the germline V gene are SNHLY and FYNNEI. CDR3 in amino acids: CASRDRGQPALYGYTF. The CDR3 DNA sequence: TGTGCCAGCAGGGACAGGGGCCAACCTGCCCTCTATGGCTACACCTTC.

J is TRBJ2-1 and V is TRBV10-1; 13 bases are a match to TRBD2. The CDR3 runs 16 residues. Looked up from germline, CDR1 is WNHNN and CDR2 is SYGVQD (reference sequence). With 0 bases clipped from V and 9 bases from J, the junction kept 5 bases outside the gene matches. The CDR3 region has the DNA TGCGCCAGCAGTGAGTCAGGACTAGCGGGAGTGATTGAGCAGTTCTTC. Its translation is CASSESGLAGVIEQFF.

The rearrangement links TRBV6-5 to TRBJ1-1; D gene unclear. Germline CDR1 is MNHEY and CDR2 is SVGAGI. The CDR3 is made up of 15 amino acids. Trimming pared 6 bases from V and 0 bases from J, leaving 14 bases between. Written as DNA, the CDR3 is TGTGCCAGCAGCCAGGCGCCAAACATGAACACTGAAGCTTTCTTT. This translates into CASSQAPNMNTEAFF.

The chain combines TRBV19 with TRBJ1-6, with 9 bases fitting TRBD1. The CDR3 covers 17 residues. Germline trimming cut 6 bases from V and 2 bases from J; bases unmatched to any gene: 8. Germline lookup yields CDR1 LNHDA and CDR2 SQIVND (reference sequence). CDR3 sequence reads: CASSNTGGFTYNSPLHF. The DNA of the CDR3 is TGTGCCAGTAGCAACACAGGGGGCTTTACCTATAATTCACCCCTCCACTTT.

A single count supports this clone. The chain combines TRBV4-1 with TRBJ1-5; no clear D gene. The CDR3 spans 14 residues. V dropped 4 bases and J dropped 4 bases, with 11 bases sitting between them. Germline CDR1 MGHRA, CDR2 YSYEKL. The DNA for the CDR3 is TGCGCCAGCAGCCTCCACGGACTAAATCAGCCCCAGCATTTT. Translated, it gives CASSLHGLNQPQHF.

The chain uses TRBV5-4 and TRBJ2-2; D is possibly TRBD2 (5 bases). Trimming took 4 bases from V and 7 from J, leaving 11 bases between them. Germline lookup yields CDR1 SGHNT and CDR2 YYREEE (reference sequence). This CDR3 is 13 amino acids long. The chain's CDR3 is CASSPGLVGELFF. CDR3 bases: TGTGCCAGCAGCCCAGGACTGGTCGGGGAGCTGTTTTTT. The entire variable domain, with the rest obtained from reference TRBV5-4 and TRBJ2-2, is as follows: ETGVTQSPTHLIKTRGQQVTLRCSSQSGHNTVSWYQQALGQGPQFIFQYYREEENGRGNFPPRFSGLQFPNYSSELNVNALELDDSALYLCASSPGLVGELFFGEGSRLTVL.

The J gene is TRBJ1-6, the V gene TRBV18, with 10 positions matching TRBD1. Losses at the gene ends were 6 bases for V and 8 bases for J; bases not matched to a gene: 19. Germline V gives CDR1 KGHSH, CDR2 LQKENI. The CDR3 sequence is 19 residues long. The CDR3 nucleotides are TGTGCCAGCTCGCCTACCCGGGACAGGGGCTTTATTGGGGATTCACCCCTCCACTTT. Encoded protein: CASSPTRDRGFIGDSPLHF.

The V call is TRBV12-3 or TRBV12-4, the J call TRBJ1-1; the match to TRBD1 covers 8 bases. V gave up 8 bases and J gave up 1 base; unmatched junction bases: 3. The CDR3 has 13 residues. Here the CDR3 reads CASVDRGNTEAFF. The CDR3 DNA is TGTGCCAGCGTAGACAGGGGGAACACTGAAGCTTTCTTT.

This rearrangement joins TRBV24-1 to TRBJ2-1, with 12 bases identical to TRBD2. The CDR3 spans 14 residues. The V gene end was trimmed by 3 bases and the J gene end by 15 bases; junction bases not matched to a gene: 8. Germline CDR1 is KGHDR and CDR2 is SFDVKD. The CDR3 here is CATSDGLAGIRRFF. In DNA, the CDR3 is TGTGCCACCAGTGATGGACTAGCGGGAATCCGTCGGTTCTTC.